These 27 T cell receptor beta chains came from one sample sequenced in a study of CD8 T cells in ankylosing spondylitis. Overall study findings and caveats: A TCR beta motif of eight highly homologous variants appeared characteristic of ankylosing spondylitis blood.

Their antigen targets remain unknown. TCRdb recomputed calls from the 5' RACE reads with MiXCR, one row per CDR3 protein. The profile shows about 90,000 distinct CDR3 sequences, about 9% of them singletons. The material sequenced was blood, either unsorted or a sorted T cell fraction (not recorded which). These receptors originate from a male donor with ankylosing spondylitis.

This clonotype was observed at least ten times. The chain links TRBV7-9 to TRBJ2-3; 10 bases agree with TRBD2. V was pared by 5 bases and J by 3 bases, with 2 bases of the junction left unmatched. Germline V gene sequence: CDR1 SEHNR, CDR2 FQNEAQ (reference sequence). The CDR3 is made up of 14 amino acids. The CDR3 region is CASSPSGRTDTQYF. As DNA, the CDR3 is TGTGCCAGCAGCCCTAGCGGGAGAACAGATACGCAGTATTTT.

This chain joins TRBV7-9 and TRBJ2-3; TRBD2 agrees at 7 bases. Germline V gene sequence: CDR1 SEHNR, CDR2 FQNEAQ (reference sequence). The CDR3 is 15 amino acids. With 6 bases clipped from V and 0 bases from J, the junction kept 6 bases outside the gene matches. The CDR3 protein is CASSSSGESTDTQYF. CDR3 bases: TGTGCCAGCAGTTCTAGCGGAGAGAGCACAGATACGCAGTATTTT. Based on the CDR3 plus reference TRBV7-9 and TRBJ2-3, the full variable domain is DTGVSQNPRHKITKRGQNVTFRCDPISEHNRLYWYRQTLGQGPEFLTYFQNEAQLEKSRLLSDRFSAERPKGSFSTLEIQRTEQGDSAMYLCASSSSGESTDTQYFGPGTRLTVL.

This chain joins TRBV11-2 and TRBJ1-1, with 7 positions matching TRBD1. Germline V gene lookup returns CDR1 SGHAT and CDR2 FQNNGV. V lost 5 bases, J lost 3 bases, and 12 bases stayed unmatched. The CDR3 extends over 16 amino acids. The CDR3 DNA is TGTGCCAGCAGCCCCGAGACGACAGGGAAGGACACTGAAGCTTTCTTT. It specifies CASSPETTGKDTEAFF.

This clonotype was recorded many times. The rearrangement joins TRBV10-1 to TRBJ2-2; 9 nucleotides match TRBD1. V shed 3 bases and J 5 bases; nucleotides not matched to a gene: 7. The CDR3 is made up of 16 amino acids. From germline, CDR1 is WNHNN and CDR2 SYGVQD (reference sequence). The CDR3 loop reads CASSEIPGQGTGELFF. In nucleotides, the CDR3 is TGCGCCAGCAGTGAAATTCCGGGACAGGGAACCGGGGAGCTGTTTTTT.

This clonotype was detected ten times or more. The chain is built from TRBV12-3 or TRBV12-4 and TRBJ2-7; D not resolved. Trimming shortened V by 6 bases and J by 3 bases, and 9 bases separated the two germline ends. This CDR3 is 12 amino acids long. The CDR3 region has the DNA TGTGCCAGCAGCCCGAGTCTCTACGAGCAGTACTTC. Amino acid sequence: CASSPSLYEQYF.

This clonotype was counted ten times or more. The chain recombines TRBV28 with TRBJ2-5; TRBD2 matches at 9 bases. Trimming cost V 1 base and J 5 bases; bases outside gene matches: 8. This CDR3 is 16 amino acids long. From germline, CDR1 is MDHEN and CDR2 SYDVKM. The CDR3: CASSLFAGGKDETQYF. The DNA of the CDR3 is TGTGCCAGCAGTTTATTTGCGGGAGGGAAGGATGAGACCCAGTACTTC.

This clonotype was counted many times. This sequence joins TRBV12-3 or TRBV12-4 and TRBJ2-7; the match to TRBD1 covers 8 bases. V shed 8 bases and J 6 bases; nucleotides not matched to a gene: 9. CDR3 size: 13 residues. In nucleotides, the CDR3 is TGTGCCAGCGGTTATCAGGGGGCTGGCGAGCAGTACTTC. Translation gives CASGYQGAGEQYF.

This clonotype was seen more than once but under ten times. This chain connects TRBV7-2 to TRBJ2-1; D not resolved. CDR1 is SGHTA and CDR2 is FQGNSA in the germline V gene. This CDR3 region has 15 residues. Trimming removed 2 bases from V and 6 bases from J, with 14 bases in between. The CDR3 nucleotides are TGTGCCAGCAGCTTAAGTGGTCCCTACGGCAATGAGCAGTTCTTC. Translation gives CASSLSGPYGNEQFF.

In its sample, this clonotype was seen many times. This chain links TRBV12-3 or TRBV12-4 with TRBJ2-1; 9 bases match TRBD2. CDR3 size: 15 residues. V shed 7 bases and J 6 bases; nucleotides not matched to a gene: 10. The CDR3 DNA is TGTGCCAGCACCCAATGGCGGGAGGGGGGCAATGAGCAGTTCTTC. Its translation is CASTQWREGGNEQFF.

Ten or more counts support this clonotype. V gene TRBV2 combines with J gene TRBJ1-5; the D gene is possibly TRBD1 (5 bases). There are 17 residues in the CDR3. Germline V gene lookup returns CDR1 SNHLY and CDR2 FYNNEI. V gave up 1 base and J gave up 5 bases, with 18 bases separating them. CDR3 sequence reads: CASSEGGRDFMDQPQHF. For the CDR3, the DNA is TGTGCCAGCAGTGAAGGGGGCCGGGATTTTATGGATCAGCCCCAGCATTTT.

The rearrangement links TRBV27 to TRBJ2-3; D is perhaps TRBD2 (5 bases). There are 15 residues in the CDR3. Germline V gene sequence: CDR1 MNHEY, CDR2 SMNVEV (reference sequence). Trimming removed 5 bases at V and 0 bases at J, with 12 bases between. The CDR3 sequence: CASSREGLSTDTQYF. CDR3 coding DNA: TGTGCCAGCAGTCGGGAAGGCCTTAGCACAGATACGCAGTATTTT.

On this clonotype: Being one base from a much bigger clone, this may be a read error. The chain recombines TRBV27 with TRBJ2-2; TRBD1 is a possible D gene (6 bases). CDR1 and CDR2 from the germline V gene are MNHEY and SMNVEV (reference sequence). CDR3 size: 13 residues. The ends were cut back, 9 bases at V and 7 bases at J, with 15 bases in the middle. The CDR3 DNA sequence: TGTGCCAGTGGGACAAGGGGAATCGGGGAGCTGTTTTTT. It translates to CASGTRGIGELFF.

This clonotype was seen a handful of times. This chain uses TRBV13 with TRBJ1-1; D is unresolved. The V gene's germline CDR1 is PRHDT and CDR2 FYEKMQ (reference sequence). This CDR3 contains 14 residues. V shed 1 base and J shed 6 bases, with 12 bases lying between them. This chain's CDR3 is CASSLDTPWAEAFF. The CDR3 DNA sequence: TGTGCCAGCAGCTTAGACACTCCCTGGGCTGAAGCTTTCTTT.

V gene TRBV2 combines with J gene TRBJ1-5, with 8 bases identical to TRBD1. V dropped 6 bases and J dropped 3; count of bases not matched to a gene: 7. Per the germline V gene, CDR1 is SNHLY and CDR2 is FYNNEI. The CDR3 is made up of 15 amino acids. CDR3 protein: CASSSGQGHNQPQHF. In DNA form, the CDR3 reads TGTGCCAGCAGCTCCGGACAGGGCCACAATCAGCCCCAGCATTTT.

This clonotype came up a few times. DNA of the CDR3: TGCAGTGCCAGGGCAGGCGGGGAGGACACCGGGGAGCTGTTTTTT. The encoded protein is CSARAGGEDTGELFF. The chain couples TRBV20-1 to TRBJ2-2; perhaps TRBD2 as D (6 bases). This CDR3 spans 15 amino acids. Trimming left V 6 bases short and J 3 bases short, with 17 bases between. Germline assignment: CDR1 DFQATT and CDR2 SNEGSKA (reference sequence).

This clonotype was detected many times. The J gene is TRBJ1-1, the V gene TRBV4-2, with 8 bases that match TRBD1. V shed 3 bases and J 3 bases; nucleotides not matched to a gene: 9. The CDR3 runs to 16 residues. CDR1 and CDR2 from the germline V gene are LGHNA and YNFKEQ. In DNA form, the CDR3 reads TGTGCCAGCAGCCACTATCTTCAGGGGGCGGACACTGAAGCTTTCTTT. This sequence encodes CASSHYLQGADTEAFF.

This chain links TRBV20-1 with TRBJ2-3; 9 nucleotides agree with TRBD1. V lost 0 bases and J lost 1; bases outside the gene matches: 2. The length of the CDR3 is 15 residues. Germline assignment: CDR1 DFQATT and CDR2 SNEGSKA (reference sequence). The CDR3 region is CSARDRTGGTDTQYF. CDR3 nucleotides: TGCAGTGCTAGAGATAGGACAGGGGGCACAGATACGCAGTATTTT.

This clonotype showed up many times. V usage is TRBV14 and J usage is TRBJ1-2; no clear D. V was shortened by 0 bases and J by 2 bases, with 4 bases between the two germline ends. This CDR3 is built from 13 residues. In germline, CDR1 is SGHDN, CDR2 FVKESK. In DNA, the CDR3 is TGTGCCAGCAGCCAAGATCAGAACTATGGCTACACCTTC. Its protein product is CASSQDQNYGYTF.

This clonotype was observed at least ten times. The CDR3 DNA is TGTGCCAGCAGCCAAGCAGGGGACAGGGTATGGAATGGCTACACCTTC. Translation: CASSQAGDRVWNGYTF. The chain is built from TRBV3-1 and TRBJ1-2, with 9 bases fitting TRBD1. Germline loops: CDR1 LGHDT, CDR2 YNNKEL (reference sequence). The CDR3 runs 16 residues. V gave up 1 base and J gave up 6 bases; unmatched junction bases: 9.

The chain couples TRBV5-6 to TRBJ2-1; 12 nucleotides line up with TRBD2. Per the germline V gene, CDR1 is SGHDT and CDR2 is YYEEEE. The V and J ends lost 3 bases and 10 bases, in that order; junction bases with no gene match: 11. The CDR3 has 16 amino acids. CDR3 sequence reads: CASSSPGTSGYHEQFF. The CDR3 nucleotides are TGTGCCAGCAGCTCGCCCGGGACTAGCGGGTATCACGAGCAGTTCTTC. The full variable domain, rest sourced from reference TRBV5-6 and TRBJ2-1, is DAGVTQSPTHLIKTRGQQVTLRCSPKSGHDTVSWYQQALGQGPQFIFQYYEEEERQRGNFPDRFSGHQFPNYSSELNVNALLLGDSALYLCASSSPGTSGYHEQFFGPGTRLTVL.

This clonotype was observed at least ten times. The V call is TRBV29-1, the J call TRBJ2-7, with D possibly TRBD1 on 6 matching bases. Trimming shortened V by 5 bases and J by 5 bases, and 16 bases separated the two germline ends. This CDR3 has 13 residues. In germline, CDR1 is SQVTM, CDR2 ANQGSEA. CDR3 loop: CSVQSSRGNEQYV. The CDR3 DNA sequence: TGCAGCGTTCAGTCCTCCAGGGGTAACGAGCAGTACGTC.

This clonotype was counted at least ten times. V and J are TRBV6-1 and TRBJ2-3, with D unresolved. Germline V gene lookup returns CDR1 MNHNS and CDR2 SASEGT. The CDR3 has 15 amino acids. Trimming left V 5 bases short and J 1 base short, with 13 bases between. The CDR3 loop reads CASSLPPGGTDTQYF. CDR3 coding DNA: TGTGCCAGCAGTCTCCCTCCGGGCGGCACAGATACGCAGTATTTT.

At least ten counts were recorded for this clonotype. The rearrangement links TRBV12-3 or TRBV12-4 to TRBJ2-1, with 9 bases identical to TRBD1. The CDR3 covers 15 residues. Trimming at V came to 4 bases and at J to 6 bases, leaving 7 bases not matched to a gene. For the CDR3, the DNA is TGTGCCAGCAGTTCCGGGACAGGGAGGGGCAATGAGCAGTTCTTC. Protein: CASSSGTGRGNEQFF.

The V and J genes are TRBV7-8 and TRBJ2-2, with D perhaps matching TRBD2 (6 bases). V lost 5 bases and J 6 bases, leaving 19 bases between the germline ends. The CDR3 runs 16 residues. Germline loops: CDR1 SGHVS, CDR2 FQNEAQ. CDR3 nucleotide sequence: TGTGCCAGCAGCGGCAAACTAGGAGGGTTGTCCGGGGAGCTGTTTTTT. This gives the protein CASSGKLGGLSGELFF.

The sample holds many counts of this clonotype. The chain links TRBV20-1 to TRBJ2-3; 8 nucleotides agree with TRBD2. J was trimmed by 2 bases and V by 1 base; bases with no gene match: 8. CDR1 is DFQATT and CDR2 is SNEGSKA in the germline V gene (reference sequence). The CDR3 runs 16 residues. CDR3 sequence: CSARAWASGPTDTQYF. CDR3 in DNA: TGCAGTGCTAGAGCCTGGGCTAGCGGGCCCACAGATACGCAGTATTTT.

The V gene is TRBV11-2, the J gene TRBJ2-7, with D maybe TRBD2 (6 bases). This CDR3 spans 12 amino acids. CDR1 SGHAT and CDR2 FQNNGV come from the germline V gene. The germline V and J ends were trimmed by 7 bases and 3 bases, with 10 bases remaining between them. This CDR3 reads CASTAGFYEQYV. In DNA, the CDR3 is TGTGCCAGCACCGCGGGGTTCTACGAGCAGTACGTC.

The chain employs TRBV7-6 and TRBJ2-7, with a weak D call TRBD1 (5 bases). V gave up 5 bases and J gave up 3 bases, with 11 bases separating them. The germline V gene encodes CDR1 SGHVS and CDR2 FNYEAQ. This CDR3 contains 13 residues. CDR3 bases: TGTGCCAGCAGCCCAGGGCCTTTCTACGAGCAGTACTTC. This codes for CASSPGPFYEQYF.